The entry that follows covers one T cell receptor (beta chain) sequence. This sample stems from a study of control samples from healthy donors and cancer patients. Trimming removed 4 bases from V and 0 bases from J; junction bases left unmatched: 14. CDR1 is SGHAT and CDR2 is FQNNGV in the germline V gene. The CDR3 has 19 amino acids. Produced via immunoSEQ multiplex PCR; TCRdb's table is partial and in-frame only. In the table there are a few hundred thousand clones, over 75% of which are singletons. The rearrangement joins TRBV11-2 to TRBJ2-5, with TRBD2 matching 10 bases. The sequenced sample consisted of PBMCs. This sequence originates from a middle-aged man with head and neck cancer. As DNA, the CDR3 is TGTGCCAGCAGCTCAGTCCGAGCGGGAGGGCCTCCGGACCAAGAGACCCAGTACTTC. Protein: CASSSVRAGGPPDQETQYF. The full variable domain, in which reference TRBV11-2 and TRBJ2-5 provide the parts outside the CDR3, is EAGVAQSPRYKIIEKRQSVAFWCNPISGHATLYWYQQILGQGPKLLIQFQNNGVVDDSQLPKDRFSAERLKGVDSTLKIQPAKLEDSAVYLCASSSVRAGGPPDQETQYFGPGTRLLVL.